These T cell receptor beta chains were read from a single sample in a study of OX40 agonist ivuxolimab in advanced cancers. Some clones are missing from TCRdb's copy, which holds only in-frame ones; the method was immunoSEQ multiplex PCR. The data hold 25,000 to 30,000 clones, with 70% to 80% observed a single time. The starting material was CD4+ or CD8+ T cells sorted from blood, obtained in a trial of the OX40 agonist ivuxolimab. Every receptor here comes from an adult with an advanced solid tumor such as melanoma, head and neck, liver or kidney cancer. Both conserved end residues are part of each CDR3. The order of the fields is J gene, D gene, V gene, clone size, CDR3 protein, CDR3 DNA. D genes are given only for firm matches. Clone size is not always given. Where it is, it says once, few, many or a class for expanded clones.

TRBJ2-1	NA	TRBV19	NA	CATARGEGDGYEQFF	TGTGCCACCGCAAGGGGGGAAGGGGACGGATATGAGCAGTTCTTC
TRBJ1-6	NA	TRBV5-6	NA	CASSLDGFLSPLHF	TGTGCCAGCAGCTTGGACGGGTTTCTTTCACCCCTCCACTTT
TRBJ2-4	TRBD1	TRBV12-5	medium-sized	CASGYEQGIAKNIQYF	TGTGCTAGTGGCTACGAACAGGGGATAGCCAAAAACATTCAGTACTTC
TRBJ2-5	NA	TRBV28	NA	CASSSRIGASGETQYF	TGTGCCAGCAGTTCCAGAATCGGAGCGTCCGGCGAGACCCAGTACTTC
TRBJ2-7	NA	TRBV9	few	CASSVATSYEQYF	TGTGCCAGCAGCGTCGCCACCTCCTACGAGCAGTACTTC
TRBJ1-5	NA	TRBV7-9	NA	CASSPWGYSNQPQHF	TGTGCCAGCAGCCCGTGGGGCTATAGCAATCAGCCCCAGCATTTT
TRBJ2-2	NA	TRBV7-9	few	CASSLVASRGELFF	TGTGCCAGCAGCTTAGTAGCATCCAGGGGGGAGCTGTTTTTT
TRBJ1-2	NA	TRBV19	NA	CASSTRTNYGYTF	TGTGCCAGTAGTACACGTACTAACTATGGCTACACCTTC
TRBJ2-7	NA	TRBV11-2	NA	CASSVVGTGSVLKQYF	TGTGCCAGCAGCGTAGTTGGTACAGGATCAGTTTTGAAGCAGTACTTC
TRBJ1-4	NA	TRBV5-1	NA	CASSLVAPGTEKLFF	TGCGCCAGCAGCTTGGTTGCGCCAGGGACTGAAAAACTGTTTTTT
TRBJ2-6	NA	TRBV2	NA	CASNSGQKISGANVLTF	TGTGCCAGCAATTCAGGACAGAAAATCTCTGGGGCCAACGTCCTGACTTTC
TRBJ2-2	TRBD2	TRBV5-1	NA	CASSLLSSGRASNTGELFF	TGCGCCAGCAGCTTGCTGTCTAGCGGGAGGGCCTCGAACACCGGGGAGCTGTTTTTT
TRBJ2-7	TRBD2	TRBV2	NA	CASGPGGTYEQYF	TGTGCCAGTGGGCCGGGGGGAACCTACGAGCAGTACTTC
TRBJ2-1	TRBD1	TRBV2	NA	CASSPGQGIGNEQFF	TGTGCCAGTAGTCCGGGACAGGGAATTGGGAATGAGCAGTTCTTC
TRBJ2-1	TRBD1	TRBV7-6	NA	CASSLTGGILGEQFF	TGTGCCAGCAGCTTAACAGGGGGCATTTTGGGTGAGCAGTTCTTC
TRBJ2-7	NA	TRBV7-9	NA	CASSLGVSSYEQYF	TGTGCCAGCAGCTTAGGGGTTAGCTCCTACGAGCAGTACTTC
TRBJ2-1	NA	TRBV10-2	NA	CASSNGNEQFF	TGCGCCAGCAGTAACGGAAATGAGCAGTTCTTC
TRBJ1-1	TRBD1	TRBV4-1	NA	CASSRRQGDTEAFF	TGCGCCAGCAGCCGTCGACAGGGGGACACTGAAGCTTTCTTT
TRBJ2-2	NA	TRBV7-9	NA	CASSPPGAGTLGELFF	TGTGCCAGCAGCCCCCCTGGGGCAGGGACGTTGGGGGAGCTGTTTTTT
TRBJ1-1	TRBD1	TRBV13	NA	CASSAAGQGSEAFF	TGTGCCAGCAGCGCCGCGGGACAGGGCTCTGAAGCTTTCTTT
TRBJ2-7	NA	TRBV5-6	NA	CASSYSGTPRREQYF	TGTGCCAGCAGCTATTCTGGGACGCCCCGGCGGGAGCAGTACTTC
TRBJ2-1	NA	TRBV7-8	NA	CASSLEGAYNEQFF	TGTGCCAGCAGCTTAGAGGGCGCATACAATGAGCAGTTCTTC
TRBJ2-3	NA	TRBV5-1	NA	CASSLPRGFTDTQYF	TGCGCCAGCAGCCTACCTCGAGGATTCACAGATACGCAGTATTTT
TRBJ2-1	TRBD2	TRBV5-1	NA	CASSPTSGRFRAYNEQFF	TGCGCCAGCAGCCCGACTAGCGGGAGGTTCCGCGCCTACAATGAGCAGTTCTTC
TRBJ2-3	NA	TRBV28	NA	CASSAGIETDTQYF	TGTGCCAGCAGTGCCGGGATAGAGACAGATACGCAGTATTTT
TRBJ2-3	NA	TRBV19	NA	CASSIQGSHTKTDTQYF	TGTGCCAGTAGTATACAGGGCTCACACACAAAGACAGATACGCAGTATTTT
TRBJ1-4	TRBD1	TRBV5-1	NA	CASSLSTGPNEKLFF	TGCGCCAGCAGCCTTTCGACAGGGCCTAATGAAAAACTGTTTTTT
TRBJ2-7	TRBD1	TRBV4-2	NA	CASSHSTGQDFYEQYF	TGTGCCAGCAGCCATTCTACGGGACAGGACTTCTACGAGCAGTACTTC
TRBJ2-1	NA	TRBV4-1	NA	CASSPGQVRDEQFF	TGCGCCAGCAGCCCCGGACAAGTTAGGGATGAGCAGTTCTTC
TRBJ2-7	TRBD2	TRBV4-1	NA	CASSITIGTSGRGPLYEQYF	TGCGCCAGCAGCATTACGATCGGGACTAGCGGGAGGGGCCCCCTCTACGAGCAGTACTTC
TRBJ2-5	TRBD2	TRBV19	few	CASSIGSGIQETQYF	TGTGCCAGTAGTATAGGTAGCGGGATCCAAGAGACCCAGTACTTC
TRBJ1-1	NA	TRBV6-5	NA	CASSPGAGDTEAFF	TGTGCCAGCAGTCCCGGGGCGGGCGACACTGAAGCTTTCTTT
TRBJ2-1	TRBD2	TRBV27	medium-sized	CASRSSGTSGYNEQFF	TGTGCCAGCCGATCCAGCGGGACTAGCGGCTACAATGAGCAGTTCTTC
TRBJ1-1	TRBD1	TRBV19	once	CASSEQGARDTEAFF	TGTGCCAGTAGTGAACAGGGGGCCCGGGACACTGAAGCTTTCTTT
TRBJ2-7	NA	TRBV15	NA	CATGRNPRIYEQYF	TGTGCCACCGGCCGAAATCCCAGGATCTACGAGCAGTACTTC
TRBJ1-1	TRBD1	TRBV5-1	NA	CASSSTGLEAFF	TGCGCCAGCAGCTCGACAGGGCTTGAAGCTTTCTTT
TRBJ1-4	NA	TRBV14	NA	CASSPAREGYEKLFF	TGTGCCAGCAGCCCCGCGAGGGAGGGATATGAAAAACTGTTTTTT
TRBJ2-2	TRBD2	TRBV27	NA	CASSLASGSITGELFF	TGTGCCAGCAGTTTAGCTAGCGGGAGTATTACCGGGGAGCTGTTTTTT
TRBJ1-2	TRBD1	TRBV19	NA	CASSAGTGALIYGYTF	TGTGCCAGTAGTGCCGGGACAGGGGCCCTCATCTATGGCTACACCTTC
TRBJ2-7	NA	TRBV7-3	NA	CASSLDGPRVGPTSYEQYF	TGTGCCAGCAGCTTAGATGGTCCGCGCGTGGGACCCACCTCCTACGAGCAGTACTTC
TRBJ2-6	NA	TRBV5-1	NA	CASSLASSVSGANVLTF	TGCGCCAGCAGCTTGGCCAGCAGCGTCTCTGGGGCCAACGTCCTGACTTTC
TRBJ2-1	TRBD2	TRBV7-6	once	CASSFLTGGPQFF	TGTGCCAGCAGCTTTTTGACGGGAGGGCCTCAGTTCTTC
TRBJ1-5	NA	TRBV5-8	NA	CASSLAGSNQPQHF	TGTGCCAGCAGCTTGGCCGGTAGCAATCAGCCCCAGCATTTT
TRBJ2-4	NA	TRBV28	NA	CASSFFRDLKNIQYF	TGTGCCAGCAGTTTTTTCAGGGACCTAAAAAACATTCAGTACTTC
TRBJ2-2	NA	TRBV28	NA	CASSFPSDTGELFF	TGTGCCAGCAGTTTTCCCTCGGACACCGGGGAGCTGTTTTTT
TRBJ2-1	NA	TRBV5-1	NA	CASIAAGGNDEQFF	TGCGCCAGCATAGCGGCAGGGGGGAACGATGAGCAGTTCTTC
TRBJ2-5	TRBD2	TRBV6-5	NA	CASSTSGGAGETQYF	TGTGCCAGCAGTACTAGCGGGGGGGCCGGCGAGACCCAGTACTTC
TRBJ2-2	NA	TRBV9	NA	CASSVGANTGELFF	TGTGCCAGCAGCGTAGGAGCCAACACCGGGGAGCTGTTTTTT
TRBJ1-6	TRBD1	TRBV6-1	NA	CASRTGTGLSPLHF	TGTGCCAGCAGGACCGGGACAGGGCTTTCACCCCTCCACTTT
TRBJ2-5	TRBD1	TRBV6-5	NA	CASRDRGLGTQYF	TGTGCCAGCAGGGACAGGGGCCTGGGGACCCAGTACTTC
TRBJ1-4	NA	TRBV7-8	NA	CASSGRDEKLFF	TGTGCCAGCAGCGGCCGGGACGAAAAACTGTTTTTT
TRBJ2-1	NA	TRBV4-1	once	CASSTDGYNEQFF	TGCGCCAGCAGCACGGACGGCTACAATGAGCAGTTCTTC
TRBJ1-2	NA	TRBV5-1	NA	CASFLTVYGYTF	TGCGCCAGCTTTTTGACAGTCTATGGCTACACCTTC
TRBJ1-4	NA	TRBV23-1	NA	CASSRSSNEKLFF	TGCGCCAGCAGTCGCTCATCAAATGAAAAACTGTTTTTT